This TCR beta chain was found in a study of T-cell memory formation after mild COVID-19. Regarding the study as a whole: Those CD4+ clones that contracted were mainly in CM and EM (CD8+ ones in EMRA).

5'RACE with constant-segment primers yielded barcoded, UMI-tagged TCR alpha and TCR beta cDNA libraries. TCRdb analysed the 5' RACE reads with MiXCR anew, one entry per CDR3 protein. The sample includes a few hundred thousand distinct CDR3 sequences, over 11% seen only once; the top ten take about 21%. A remark on this clonotype: Its antigen remains unknown.

Sequencing was performed on PBMCs or a T cell subset sorted from them (not recorded which). The receptor comes from a man between 18 and 29 years old who had mild COVID-19 (a few samples of this study predate the infection). Cell type and time point are not known.

CDR3 bases: TGTGCCGCGACAGGGGAGGGGAACACTGAAGCTTTCTTT. It encodes CAATGEGNTEAFF. The V and J genes are TRBV10-3 and TRBJ1-1; 8 bases line up with TRBD1. V trimming: 11 bases; J trimming: 1 base; junction bases outside the gene matches: 6. CDR3 length equals 13 residues. Germline V gene lookup returns CDR1 ENHRY and CDR2 SYGVKD.